Listed below are T cell receptor beta chains from one sample, sequenced in a study of monozygotic twins with inflammatory bowel disease. TCRdb re-called the 5' RACE reads; every CDR3 protein appears as one record, without DNA. Its table records approximately 400,000 distinct CDR3 sequences. The sequenced sample was blood. The receptors shown here come from a human donor with ulcerative colitis or Crohn's disease, or a healthy co-twin of an affected twin (not recorded which). Each CDR3 is given with its conserved first and last residue. The order of the fields is J gene, V gene, CDR3 protein.

>TRBJ2-7|TRBV29-1
CSVQPGQGPYEQYF
>TRBJ1-2|TRBV7-2
CASSLDATNYGYTF
>TRBJ1-1|TRBV7-2
CASSLVPGDDEAFF
>TRBJ2-1|TRBV7-9
CASSPPTSPPYNEQFF
>TRBJ2-7|TRBV30
CAWRDSYEQYF
>TRBJ2-1|TRBV21-1
CASSKASGPLGEQFF
>TRBJ1-2|TRBV2
CASSEWGGYTF
>TRBJ2-7|TRBV12-3/TRBV12-4
CARVSGRALGQYF
>TRBJ2-3|TRBV6-6
CASSYDGTDTQYF
>TRBJ2-1|TRBV9
CASSVGLEQFF
>TRBJ2-1|TRBV5-1
CASSLDFRPSYNEQFF
>TRBJ2-7|TRBV20-1
CSATQTFLAAYEQYF
>TRBJ2-1|TRBV20-1
CSARPRTSGVNEQFF
>TRBJ2-4|TRBV6-1
CASRSHRAGAKNIQYF
>TRBJ1-4|TRBV11-2
CASSKVATNEKLFF
>TRBJ1-1|TRBV10-3
CAISEYRGAMNTEAFF
>TRBJ1-1|TRBV2
CASRKDGGTEAFF
>TRBJ1-5|TRBV7-9
CASSKTGDGNQPQHF
>TRBJ1-1|TRBV20-1
CSASDRGAEAFF
>TRBJ1-4|TRBV7-2
CASSRDRGHEKLFF
>TRBJ1-2|TRBV27
CASSLFGSYGYTF
>TRBJ2-7|TRBV5-1
CASNLGTSGIGSYEQYF
>TRBJ2-7|TRBV11-2
CASSRKQGSFYEQYF
>TRBJ1-1|TRBV18
CASSPRTGPAGAFF
>TRBJ1-5|TRBV24-1
CATSDRSGEPQHF
>TRBJ2-5|TRBV9
CASSARGDVQETQYF
>TRBJ2-1|TRBV5-1
CASSLKSLTSRGMAEQFF
>TRBJ1-4|TRBV7-9
CASSDRGRGNEKLFF
>TRBJ2-1|TRBV20-1
CSAQSGSSYNEQFF
>TRBJ2-3|TRBV7-3
CASSFLHSAGVTDTQYF
>TRBJ2-5|TRBV28
CASRGQQETQYF
>TRBJ2-7|TRBV5-1
CASSFSSGTGTYEQYF